The table lists the clone carrying this T cell receptor (beta chain) with a few counts. From germline, CDR1 is SQVTM and CDR2 ANQGSEA. This CDR3 spans 13 amino acids. V was shortened by 8 bases and J by 5 bases, with 18 bases between the two germline ends. The sample comes from a study of blood T cell repertoires in COVID-19. Study summary: COVID-19 samples, acute and convalescent, were from the United States, Italy and Spain. From T cells, B-cell-depleted T cells, or PBMCs came the material, which was cDNA or gDNA.

Original processing notes: Amplification from reference gene primers served as the basis for estimated nucleated cell counts. Repertoires were generated with immunoSEQ multiplex PCR, while TCRdb's copy carries only in-frame clones and drops some. That table furnishes V, J and clone size, whereas the DNA furnished D and trimming. The data hold about 280,000 clones, with 80% to 90% observed a single time. The receptor was isolated from a woman in her 70s with acute or convalescent COVID-19. The genes are TRBV29-1 and TRBJ1-1; D perhaps matches TRBD1 (5 bases). Sequencing input: peripheral blood. CDR3 protein: CSSCRREGTEAFF. The CDR3 region has the DNA TGCAGCTCGTGCCGCAGGGAGGGTACTGAAGCTTTCTTT.